This is a list of T cell receptor beta chains from one sample in a study of cytomegalovirus exposure and HLA in healthy donors. Produced via immunoSEQ multiplex PCR; TCRdb's table is partial and in-frame only. The sample has more than 85,000 clones, roughly 95% seen once. Material: PBMCs. The origin of the receptors is a woman aged 18-29 years in good health and CMV-seronegative. Each CDR3 is given with its conserved first and last residue. D genes are given only for firm matches. A clone size is listed for some rows: how often the clone was seen (once, few, many), or a class if it is expanded.

V	J	D	size	DNA	CDR3
TRBV2	TRBJ2-1	.	.	TGTGCCAGCAGTCCTAAGGACTATGGGTATGAGCAGTTCTTC	CASSPKDYGYEQFF
TRBV5-1	TRBJ2-1	.	.	TGCGCCAGCAGCTTGTACCAGGGCGTCCACAATGAGCAGTTCTTC	CASSLYQGVHNEQFF
TRBV13	TRBJ2-7	.	.	TGTGCCAGCAGCTTAGGTAGGGGGTCCTACGAGCAGTACTTC	CASSLGRGSYEQYF
TRBV5-4	TRBJ1-4	.	.	TGTGCCAGCAGCGGCGGGAGTAATGAAAAACTGTTTTTT	CASSGGSNEKLFF
TRBV11-2	TRBJ2-7	.	.	TGTGCCAGCAGCTCCCCAAGGCGGGGGCACGAGCAGTACTTC	CASSSPRRGHEQYF
TRBV9	TRBJ2-7	.	.	TGTGCCAGCAGCGCCGGACAGATCAGCTCCTACGAGCAGTACTTC	CASSAGQISSYEQYF
TRBV7-3	TRBJ1-1	TRBD1	.	TGTGCCAGCAGCTCGGGGACAGTCAGTGAAGCTTTCTTT	CASSSGTVSEAFF
TRBV19	TRBJ2-1	TRBD2	.	TGTGCCAGTAGTTTAGCGGGGGGCGACTACAATGAGCAGTTCTTC	CASSLAGGDYNEQFF
TRBV6-6	TRBJ1-6	TRBD1	.	TGTGCCAGCAGTCACGGGGACAGGTCACCCCTCCACTTT	CASSHGDRSPLHF
TRBV12-2	TRBJ1-1	.	.	TGTGCAAGTCGCCCCGTAGAAGCTTTCTTT	CASRPVEAFF
TRBV7-2	TRBJ1-1	.	once	TGTGCCAGCAGCTTTATATCAGGGCCTAACACTGAAGCTTTCTTT	CASSFISGPNTEAFF
TRBV18	TRBJ1-6	TRBD1	.	TGTGCCAGCTCACCACCGGGACAGGTTGATTCACCCCTCCACTTT	CASSPPGQVDSPLHF
TRBV7-9	TRBJ2-1	TRBD1	.	TGTGCCAGCAGCAAACTGGACAGGGATGGCGATGAGCAGTTCTTC	CASSKLDRDGDEQFF
TRBV5-6	TRBJ2-3	.	.	TGTGCCAGCAGCTTGGCGGAGGGAGGTAGGTCGGATACGCAGTATTTT	CASSLAEGGRSDTQYF
TRBV7-2	TRBJ1-4	TRBD1	.	TGTGCCAGCAGCTGGGCAGGGGGCCCCGCAACTAATGAAAAACTGTTTTTT	CASSWAGGPATNEKLFF
TRBV5-1	TRBJ2-3	TRBD1	.	TGCGCCAGCAGCCTAAGGACAGGGGGCACAGATACGCAGTATTTT	CASSLRTGGTDTQYF
TRBV27	TRBJ2-7	TRBD1	.	TGTGCCAGCAGTAACACCGGGACAGGGCCCAACTACGAGCAGTACTTC	CASSNTGTGPNYEQYF
TRBV7-2	TRBJ2-1	TRBD2	once	TGTGCCAGCAGCCTCTACGGGACTAGCGGGAGTTCATCCTACAATGAGCAGTTCTTC	CASSLYGTSGSSSYNEQFF
TRBV19	TRBJ1-1	.	.	TGTGCCAGTAGTATAGTGGGGAGGGGTGGTGAAGCTTTCTTT	CASSIVGRGGEAFF
TRBV29-1	TRBJ2-3	TRBD2	.	TGCAGCCCACGACTAGCGGGGGCGCCTGATACGCAGTATTTT	CSPRLAGAPDTQYF
TRBV27	TRBJ1-6	TRBD1	.	TGTGCCGCGGGGGAAGTGTGGGACAGGGCATCACCCCTCCACTTT	CAAGEVWDRASPLHF
TRBV5-1	TRBJ2-7	TRBD1	once	TGCGCCAGCAGCTCTGAGTTCCCCGGACAGGGTTCGTTCTACGAGCAGTACTTC	CASSSEFPGQGSFYEQYF
TRBV18	TRBJ2-2	.	once	TGTGCCAGCTCACCACCGGGAAGGGGCAGCGGGGAGCTGTTTTTT	CASSPPGRGSGELFF
TRBV12-5	TRBJ1-2	.	.	TGTGCTAGTGGTTTGCCTGCTAACTATGGCTACACCTTC	CASGLPANYGYTF
TRBV7-2	TRBJ2-1	TRBD1	.	TGTGCCAGCAGCCCAGAGGGACAGGACTACAATGAGCAGTTCTTC	CASSPEGQDYNEQFF
TRBV6-6	TRBJ2-7	TRBD1	.	TGTGCCAGCAGTTACTCGACAGGGGGCGCCTACGAGCAGTACTTC	CASSYSTGGAYEQYF
TRBV4-1	TRBJ1-3	.	.	TGCGCCAGCAGCCAAGGCAGAGGCCTACCTGGAAACACCATATATTTT	CASSQGRGLPGNTIYF
TRBV5-1	TRBJ1-3	.	.	TGCGCCAGCAGCTTAGCACCCCGGGAGAGAGGAGGAAACACCATATATTTT	CASSLAPRERGGNTIYF
TRBV2	TRBJ2-5	TRBD2	once	TGTGCCAGCAGTGAATTCTCACTAGCGGGCGGGACCCAGTACTTC	CASSEFSLAGGTQYF
TRBV4-3	TRBJ1-2	.	.	TGCGCCAGCAGCCAAGATTACAGCTATGGCTACACCTTC	CASSQDYSYGYTF
TRBV10-1	TRBJ2-7	TRBD1	.	TGCGCCAGCAGTCCGGACAGGGCGGGCGAGCAGTACTTC	CASSPDRAGEQYF
TRBV29-1	TRBJ1-5	.	.	TGCAGCGCCGCAGAAAGTGGGGACAACCCCCAGCATTTT	CSAAESGDNPQHF
TRBV4-1	TRBJ1-2	TRBD1	.	TGCGCCAGCAGCCAAGTGGGACAGGGACTCGGCTACACCTTC	CASSQVGQGLGYTF
TRBV5-1	TRBJ2-3	.	.	TGCGCCAGCAGCGACGCTAGCGGAGGGGGGGATACGCAGTATTTT	CASSDASGGGDTQYF
TRBV7-8	TRBJ1-3	.	.	TGTGCCAGCAGCTTAGGGACAGTCGAATCTGGAAACACCATATATTTT	CASSLGTVESGNTIYF
TRBV4-3	TRBJ2-3	.	.	TGCGCCAGCAGCCAAGATGGGGGCCAGGGCGTAGATACGCAGTATTTT	CASSQDGGQGVDTQYF
TRBV5-1	TRBJ2-7	.	.	TGCGCCAGCAGCGCAGTGCAGGGCCCTCTCTCCTACGAGCAGTACTTC	CASSAVQGPLSYEQYF
TRBV19	TRBJ2-1	TRBD2	.	TGTGCCAGTAGTATATGGGGACTAGCGGGAGGGAGCTCCTACAATGAGCAGTTCTTC	CASSIWGLAGGSSYNEQFF
TRBV19	TRBJ1-2	.	.	TGTGCCAGTAGTATGTCCCTACTTAATGGCTACACCTTC	CASSMSLLNGYTF
TRBV7-2	TRBJ2-1	.	.	TGTGCCAGCAGCTCCCTTAGCGGTCTTTGGTTCTTC	CASSSLSGLWFF
TRBV7-8	TRBJ2-5	TRBD1	.	TGTGCCAGCTCCCGGGACAGGGGGCTAGAAGAGACCCAGTACTTC	CASSRDRGLEETQYF
TRBV5-8	TRBJ1-5	.	.	TGTGCCAGCAGCTTGTATGAGGGGGGGACGGATCAGCCCCAGCATTTT	CASSLYEGGTDQPQHF
TRBV7-9	TRBJ2-7	.	.	TGTGCCAGCAGCCTGGGGCAGGGGCTCACCTACGAGCAGTACTTC	CASSLGQGLTYEQYF
TRBV4-1	TRBJ2-1	TRBD1	.	TGCGCCAGCAGCCAAGCTCGAAGGGGGCCATACCTGGGGAATGAGCAGTTCTTC	CASSQARRGPYLGNEQFF
TRBV29-1	TRBJ2-2	.	.	TGCAGCGTTATAGCGGAAACCGGGGAGCTGTTTTTT	CSVIAETGELFF
TRBV30	TRBJ2-3	.	.	TGTGCCTGGAGAACATTCGCGGCGGGGTACACAGATACGCAGTATTTT	CAWRTFAAGYTDTQYF
TRBV9	TRBJ1-1	TRBD1	.	TGTGCCAGCAGCACAGGGGGGAGGAACACTGAAGCTTTCTTT	CASSTGGRNTEAFF
TRBV4-3	TRBJ2-2	TRBD2	.	TGCGCCAGCAGCCAAGAAAGGACTAGCGGGGTTCCCGGGGAGCTGTTTTTT	CASSQERTSGVPGELFF
TRBV4-1	TRBJ2-7	.	.	TGCGCCAGCAGCCAAGAGCCGTTGACAGGAGCCTACGAGCAGTACTTC	CASSQEPLTGAYEQYF
TRBV19	TRBJ1-4	.	.	TGTGCCAGTAGTATAGGGGGGGGCCTTAACGAAAAACTGTTTTTT	CASSIGGGLNEKLFF
TRBV6-1	TRBJ2-1	TRBD2	few	TGTGCCAGCGACGAAAGCGGGGGGCAGCCCAATGAGCAGTTCTTC	CASDESGGQPNEQFF
TRBV6-5	TRBJ1-1	.	.	TGTGCCAGCAGTTCCCCGTCCCCGAACACTGAAGCTTTCTTT	CASSSPSPNTEAFF
TRBV5-6	TRBJ1-2	TRBD1	.	TGTGCCAGCAGCTTGGGGGACAGGGATCCTAACTATGGCTACACCTTC	CASSLGDRDPNYGYTF
TRBV6-5	TRBJ2-1	TRBD2	.	TGTGCCAGCAGTTACTCCGGGAGGGTAATCTACAATGAGCAGTTCTTC	CASSYSGRVIYNEQFF
TRBV21-1	TRBJ2-7	.	.	TGTGCCAGCAAACTGGACAGGGAAAAGGGTGGGGCCTGGAACTACGAGCAGTACTTC	CASKLDREKGGAWNYEQYF